This section outlines one T cell receptor (beta chain) sequence together with its context. The antigen remains undetermined. Documented time point: pre-treatment sample, taken before nivolumab and TIL therapy. Pleural nodules or supraclavicular lymph nodes made up most of the excised metastases sampled. This entry belongs to a study of TIL therapy for anti-PD-1-resistant metastatic lung cancer. The libraries were made with immunoSEQ v3. Each library reached 2.1 million or so read pairs, or roughly 5-6.5 million at deep level. The repertoire was sequenced with immunoSEQ multiplex PCR; TCRdb's copy has only in-frame clones and lacks some. Here the sample spans about 100,000 clones, approximately 65% being singletons. The CDR3 sequence is 15 residues long. After removal of 4 bases from V and 2 bases from J, the junction contained 2 bases not matched to a gene. Germline assignment: CDR1 MDHEN and CDR2 SYDVKM.

Study observations and caveats: Many TIL product clones were absent from baseline tumor, suggesting clonal contraction. TIL cultures after expansion showed higher clonality and lower diversity than baseline tumor (median 6% vs 31%).

The sequencing used tumor tissue, collected at baseline. The receptor was derived from a person aged 25-85 years with non-small cell lung cancer. The chain has TRBV28 and TRBJ2-7; TRBD2 matches at 13 bases. CDR3: CASSSTSGGPYEQYF. DNA of the CDR3: TGTGCCAGCAGTTCGACTAGCGGGGGGCCCTACGAGCAGTACTTC.